In its sample, the clone carrying this T cell receptor beta chain was seen once. Germline V gene data show CDR1 as MNHNS and CDR2 as SASEGT. The CDR3 spans 16 residues. J gave up 1 base and V 1 base, and 4 bases lay outside the gene matches. 13 Jbeta primers and 60 Vbeta primers were used for the PCR. Sequenced by immunoSEQ multiplex PCR; TCRdb stores in-frame clones only, minus some. This sample yields under 300,000 clones, of which just over 70% are seen a single time; approximately 2.3% belongs to the top ten. This sample was taken from a study of cytomegalovirus exposure and HLA in healthy donors. Looking at the study overall: Clustering assigned roughly 81% of the roughly 400 genotyped donors to the Caucasian-associated ancestry cluster.

V is TRBV6-1 and J is TRBJ2-7, with 10 bases identical to TRBD1. The TCR sequence derives from a female donor in good health and CMV-seronegative. The material sequenced was PBMCs. CDR3 amino acids: CASSEVAGQGSYEQYF. For the CDR3, the DNA is TGTGCCAGCAGTGAAGTGGCGGGACAGGGGTCCTACGAGCAGTACTTC.